The 23 T cell receptor beta chains below were found in one sample sequenced in a study of blood T cell repertoires in COVID-19. Profiling relied on immunoSEQ multiplex PCR, and the TCRdb table lists in-frame clones only, not all of them. Of approximately 300,000 clones listed, just over 85% are singletons. Sequenced sample: PBMCs or T cells enriched from blood (not recorded which). These receptor sequences come from a man under 40 who had recovered from COVID-19.

The chain carries TRBV19 and TRBJ1-3, with D possibly matching TRBD1 (5 bases). CDR1 and CDR2 (germline): LNHDA, SQIVND (reference sequence). This CDR3 region has 17 residues. The V and J ends lost 6 bases and 4 bases respectively, with 22 bases between them. The CDR3 coding sequence is TGTGCCAGTAGCATCCCGGGGGACGGCAACCTCGGAAACACCATATATTTT. It is translated as CASSIPGDGNLGNTIYF.

This chain's CDR3 is CASSPTRLIPFF. The CDR3 DNA reads as TGTGCCAGCAGCCCGACACGGCTAATTCCTTTCTTT. The chain carries TRBV7-2 and TRBJ1-1; D is unresolved. Per germline, CDR1 SGHTA and CDR2 FQGNSA. The V end lost 5 bases, the J end lost 12 bases, and 16 bases lay between the germline ends. This CDR3 contains 12 residues. The full variable domain, rest sourced from reference TRBV7-2 and TRBJ1-1, is GAGVSQSPSNKVTEKGKDVELRCDPISGHTALYWYRQSLGQGLEFLIYFQGNSAPDKSGLPSDRFSAERTGGSVSTLTIQRTQQEDSAVYLCASSPTRLIPFFGQGTRLTVV.

This clone was detected once. The V call is TRBV18, the J call TRBJ1-1; 10 nucleotides line up with TRBD1. Germline loops: CDR1 KGHSH, CDR2 LQKENI. Trimming at V came to 4 bases and at J to 6 bases, leaving 8 bases not matched to a gene. This CDR3 has 15 amino acids. The CDR3 DNA reads TGTGCCAGCTCACTGAACCGGGACAGGGGCCCTGAAGCTTTCTTT. Translating it yields CASSLNRDRGPEAFF.

V gene TRBV2 combines with J gene TRBJ2-2; TRBD2 aligns across 15 bases. CDR1 is SNHLY and CDR2 is FYNNEI in the germline V gene. The ends lost 6 bases at V and 2 bases at J; junction bases unmatched: 4. This CDR3 has 17 amino acids. CDR3 protein: CASSGLAGGPNTGELFF. The CDR3 nucleotides read TGTGCCAGCAGCGGACTAGCGGGAGGGCCTAACACCGGGGAGCTGTTTTTT.

V usage is TRBV25-1 and J usage is TRBJ2-7; D is uncertain. This CDR3 has 14 amino acids. CDR1 is MGHDK and CDR2 is SYGVNS in the germline V gene. Trimming took off 1 base at V and 3 bases at J, with 10 bases between the two ends. As DNA, the CDR3 is TGTGCCAGCAGTGAATGGCCTGGCAACTACGAGCAGTACTTC. Encoded protein: CASSEWPGNYEQYF.

This chain connects TRBV4-1 to TRBJ2-3; 8 bases are a match to TRBD2. Germline CDR1 MGHRA, CDR2 YSYEKL. The CDR3 totals 17 residues. V lost 0 bases and J lost 5; bases outside the gene matches: 10. The CDR3 DNA is TGCGCCAGCAGCCAAGATTTCGGTAGCGGGGCGTTAGATACGCAGTATTTT. Translation gives CASSQDFGSGALDTQYF.

V is TRBV30 and J is TRBJ2-7; 10 nucleotides agree with TRBD2. J lost 3 bases, V lost 0 bases, and 2 bases had no gene match. CDR1 is GTSNPN, CDR2 SVGIG, per germline (reference sequence). The CDR3 loop spans 14 amino acids. The CDR3 sequence is CAWSVAGGFYEQYF. DNA of the CDR3: TGTGCCTGGAGTGTAGCGGGGGGGTTCTACGAGCAGTACTTC.

In this sample, this clone turned up once. J is TRBJ1-6 and V is TRBV30, with 7 bases matching TRBD1. CDR3 length: 13 amino acids. V shed 6 bases, J shed 5 bases, and the junction held 4 bases outside the gene matches. The germline V gene encodes CDR1 GTSNPN and CDR2 SVGIG (reference sequence). The CDR3, as DNA: TGTGCCTGTCCGGGACAGAATAATTCACCCCTCCACTTT. This gives the protein CACPGQNNSPLHF.

To note about this clone: Relative to the germline gene, one junction end is altered; a read error may explain this. The chain links TRBV7-7 to TRBJ2-7, with TRBD1 matching 8 bases. The CDR3 contains 15 residues. The germline CDR1 and CDR2 sequences are SSHAT and FNYEAQ (reference sequence). CDR3 region: CASSSGTGPTYEQYF. Here the CDR3 DNA reads TGTGCTAGCAGCTCCGGGACAGGCCCCACCTACGAGCAGTACTTC. Full variable domain (outside the CDR3, taken from reference TRBV7-7 and TRBJ2-7): GAGVSQSPRYKVTKRGQDVTLRCDPISSHATLYWYQQALGQGPEFLTYFNYEAQPDKSGLPSDRFSAERPEGSISTLTIQRTEQRDSAMYRCASSSGTGPTYEQYFGPGTRLTVT.

This clone was observed a handful of times. The V call is TRBV11-2, the J call TRBJ1-4; D gene ambiguous. The CDR3 totals 14 residues. The germline V gene encodes CDR1 SGHAT and CDR2 FQNNGV. Trimming cost V 1 base and J 8 bases, with 11 bases left between them. CDR3: CASSLVPGSEKLFF. The CDR3 nucleotides read TGTGCCAGCAGCTTAGTTCCGGGGAGCGAAAAACTGTTTTTT. Full variable domain (rest looked up from reference TRBV11-2 and TRBJ1-4): EAGVAQSPRYKIIEKRQSVAFWCNPISGHATLYWYQQILGQGPKLLIQFQNNGVVDDSQLPKDRFSAERLKGVDSTLKIQPAKLEDSAVYLCASSLVPGSEKLFFGSGTQLSVL.

The rearrangement joins TRBV5-5 to TRBJ2-7; no clear D. The CDR3 has 14 amino acids. Trimming left V 6 bases short and J 6 bases short, with 19 bases between. From germline, CDR1 is SGHKS and CDR2 YYEKEE (reference sequence). The CDR3 sequence: CASTLERRGFEQYF. In nucleotides, the CDR3 is TGTGCCAGCACCCTGGAGCGACGCGGCTTCGAGCAGTACTTC.

The J gene is TRBJ1-2, the V gene TRBV7-8; TRBD1 matches at 9 bases. The CDR3 totals 16 residues. The V gene end was trimmed by 3 bases and the J gene end by 4 bases; junction bases not matched to a gene: 9. From germline, CDR1 is SGHVS and CDR2 FQNEAQ. CDR3 amino acids: CASSFQRTGDLYGYTF. The CDR3 coding sequence is TGTGCCAGCAGCTTCCAAAGGACAGGGGATCTCTATGGCTACACCTTC.

The chain employs TRBV5-1 and TRBJ2-3; 10 bases align to TRBD1. The V gene end was trimmed by 4 bases and the J gene end by 5 bases; junction bases not matched to a gene: 7. The CDR3 length is 15 residues. Germline V gene sequence: CDR1 SGHRS, CDR2 YFSETQ. The CDR3 coding sequence is TGCGCCAGCAGCACCGGACAGGGGGTGAAAGATACGCAGTATTTT. It codes for CASSTGQGVKDTQYF.

This rearrangement joins TRBV4-1 to TRBJ2-1; D gene unclear. Germline V gene data show CDR1 as MGHRA and CDR2 as YSYEKL. The V gene lost 3 bases and the J gene lost 8 bases, with 17 bases spanning the gap. The CDR3 extends over 15 amino acids. The CDR3 DNA is TGCGCCAGCAGCCATTCCCCCCTGGGCTCCGATGAGCAGTTCTTC. Translation: CASSHSPLGSDEQFF.

The V and J genes are TRBV2 and TRBJ2-5; D is undetermined. The ends were cut back, 7 bases at V and 3 bases at J, with 3 bases in the middle. There are 10 residues in the CDR3. The germline V gene has CDR1 SNHLY and CDR2 FYNNEI. CDR3 coding DNA: TGTGCCAGCATCGAAGAGACCCAGTACTTC. Translation: CASIEETQYF. Based on the CDR3 plus reference TRBV2 and TRBJ2-5, the full variable domain is EPEVTQTPSHQVTQMGQEVILRCVPISNHLYFYWYRQILGQKVEFLVSFYNNEISEKSEIFDDQFSVERPDGSNFTLKIRSTKLEDSAMYFCASIEETQYFGPGTRLLVL.

This clone showed up just a few times. The V gene is TRBV18, the J gene TRBJ2-5; D is possibly TRBD1 (7 bases). V was shortened by 2 bases and J by 4 bases, with 23 bases between the two germline ends. Germline V lookup: CDR1 KGHSH, CDR2 LQKENI. There are 18 residues in the CDR3. CDR3 sequence: CASSPLPYQTGRIETQYF. The CDR3 DNA sequence: TGTGCCAGCTCACCATTGCCCTACCAGACAGGGAGGATAGAGACCCAGTACTTC.

V and J are TRBV12-5 and TRBJ2-5; TRBD1 matches at 9 bases. The J segment lost 6 bases and the V segment lost 5 bases, leaving 10 bases of the junction unmatched. Germline CDR1 is LGHNT and CDR2 is FRNRAP. The CDR3 extends over 15 amino acids. CDR3 sequence: CASGPAGQGVQTQYF. DNA of the CDR3: TGTGCTAGTGGTCCAGCGGGACAGGGTGTGCAGACCCAGTACTTC.

V usage is TRBV2 and J usage is TRBJ2-3, with D possibly matching TRBD2 (6 bases). Germline values: CDR1 SNHLY, CDR2 FYNNEI. The CDR3 spans 15 residues. The germline V and J ends were trimmed by 6 bases and 6 bases, with 19 bases remaining between them. In nucleotides, the CDR3 is TGTGCCAGCAGCCCACTAGCCGGACTCGGGGATACGCAGTATTTT. Translating it yields CASSPLAGLGDTQYF.

This chain links TRBV3-1 (or the pseudogene TRBV3-2) with TRBJ2-2; TRBD2 aligns across 15 bases. V was pared by 5 bases and J by 5 bases, with 3 bases of the junction left unmatched. There are 16 residues in the CDR3. The germline V gene has CDR1 LGHDT and CDR2 YNNKEL (reference sequence). In DNA form, the CDR3 reads TGTGCCAGCAGCTCGGGGACTAGCGGGAGGACCGGGGAGCTGTTTTTT. As protein: CASSSGTSGRTGELFF.

A word on this clone: The DNA is omitted, as the CDR3 cannot be located on it reliably, and the CDR3 follows TCRdb's listing. The J gene is TRBJ1-2, the V gene TRBV21-1. TRBV21-1 has pseudogene status. A total of 17 residues make up the CDR3, ends included. The CDR3 loop is CASSKEVGGGTNYGYTF.

This clone is a singleton in its sample. The chain carries TRBV5-1 and TRBJ2-5; TRBD1 aligns across 9 bases. This CDR3 has 17 residues. The germline CDR1 and CDR2 sequences are SGHRS and YFSETQ. The V segment lost 3 bases and the J segment 1 base; nucleotides outside the gene matches: 10. The CDR3 DNA reads TGCGCCAGCAGCTCCGGTTCTGGACAGGGGTCCCAAGAGACCCAGTACTTC. This sequence encodes CASSSGSGQGSQETQYF.

The J gene is TRBJ2-5, the V gene TRBV11-2; possibly TRBD2 for D (5 bases). The V gene's germline CDR1 is SGHAT and CDR2 FQNNGV. The CDR3 totals 12 residues. V lost 4 bases to trimming and J lost 5 bases, with 8 bases between them. The CDR3 region is CASSSGFETQYF. The CDR3 bases are TGTGCCAGCAGCTCGGGATTCGAGACCCAGTACTTC. Full variable domain (missing parts from reference TRBV11-2 and TRBJ2-5): EAGVAQSPRYKIIEKRQSVAFWCNPISGHATLYWYQQILGQGPKLLIQFQNNGVVDDSQLPKDRFSAERLKGVDSTLKIQPAKLEDSAVYLCASSSGFETQYFGPGTRLLVL.

This clone was seen just once. The CDR3 here is CASSSPQNRGGTNEKLFF. In nucleotides, the CDR3 is TGTGCCAGCAGCTCCCCCCAGAACCGAGGGGGAACTAATGAAAAACTGTTTTTT. This rearrangement joins TRBV7-8 to TRBJ1-4, with D perhaps matching TRBD1 (6 bases). The V end lost 4 bases, the J end lost 1 base, and 19 bases lay between the germline ends. This CDR3 region has 18 residues. CDR1 and CDR2 (germline): SGHVS, FQNEAQ.